The clone carrying this T cell receptor beta chain was found a few times. These data originate in a study of cytotoxic CD8 clonotypes in ibrutinib-treated CLL. The TCR beta libraries used 2 to 2.5 micrograms of genomic DNA that came from cryopreserved PBMCs. Data came from immunoSEQ multiplex PCR; TCRdb stores just in-frame clones and leaves some out. The table lists 150,000 to 250,000 clones, approximately 72% of them singletons, with roughly 13% in the top ten. The CDR3 is 17 residues long. Germline values: CDR1 SGHRS, CDR2 YFSETQ. J gave up 3 bases and V 2 bases, and 9 bases lay outside the gene matches.

Sequenced here: PBMCs, sampled after 24 months of ibrutinib treatment. The source of this sequence is a human donor with chronic lymphocytic leukemia. The genes are TRBV5-1 and TRBJ2-3; TRBD2 matches 10 bases. The chain's CDR3 is CASSLKAGGPSTDTQYF. For the CDR3, the DNA is TGCGCCAGCAGCTTAAAAGCGGGAGGGCCGTCGACAGATACGCAGTATTTT.